A single sample is the source of the 18 T cell receptor beta chains below, sequenced in a study of T-cell memory formation after mild COVID-19. Using its own MiXCR run on the 5' RACE reads, TCRdb lists one record per CDR3 protein. The data contain about 400,000 distinct CDR3 sequences, 15% to 20% of them seen just once; the ten biggest clones take up about 22%. Sequenced: PBMCs or a T cell subset sorted from them (not recorded which). All receptors come from a man aged 18 to 29 who had mild COVID-19 (a few samples of this study predate the infection). Cell type and time point are not known.

This clonotype appeared a few times. V is TRBV6-1 and J is TRBJ2-7; 7 bases align to TRBD1. CDR1 is MNHNS and CDR2 is SASEGT in the germline V gene. The CDR3 has 14 amino acids. With V trimmed by 8 bases and J by 2 bases, 9 bases remained unmatched. CDR3 sequence reads: CASSRLGGPYEQYV. In nucleotides, the CDR3 is TGTGCCAGCTCGCGCTTAGGGGGCCCCTACGAGCAGTACGTC.

This rearrangement joins TRBV5-6 to TRBJ2-7; D ambiguous. The CDR3 runs 12 residues. Trimming stripped 4 bases from V and 0 bases from J, with 5 bases between. Looked up from germline, CDR1 is SGHDT and CDR2 is YYEEEE. The CDR3 sequence is CASSATSYEQYF. CDR3 sequence (DNA): TGTGCCAGCAGCGCAACCTCCTACGAGCAGTACTTC.

V usage is TRBV7-2 and J usage is TRBJ1-4, with D tentatively TRBD1 (5 bases). Germline V lookup: CDR1 SGHTA, CDR2 FQGNSA. The CDR3 is 16 residues long. V lost 6 bases and J 0 bases, leaving 14 bases between the germline ends. The CDR3 bases are TGTGCCAGCAGTTCGCAGGACATCGCAACTAATGAAAAACTGTTTTTT. Protein product: CASSSQDIATNEKLFF. Complete variable domain (other parts from reference TRBV7-2 and TRBJ1-4): GAGVSQSPSNKVTEKGKDVELRCDPISGHTALYWYRQSLGQGLEFLIYFQGNSAPDKSGLPSDRFSAERTGGSVSTLTIQRTQQEDSAVYLCASSSQDIATNEKLFFGSGTQLSVL.

This clonotype was recorded a few times. CDR3: CSVDLGPTLNYGYTF. Written as DNA, the CDR3 is TGCAGCGTTGATCTAGGTCCTACCCTGAACTATGGCTACACCTTC. The rearrangement uses TRBV29-1 and TRBJ1-2, with D uncertain. V lost 3 bases and J lost 2, with 16 bases in between. The CDR3 is 15 residues long. The germline V gene has CDR1 SQVTM and CDR2 ANQGSEA.

The sample holds a few counts of this clonotype. This sequence joins TRBV30 and TRBJ1-2; weak D call: TRBD1 (6 bases). CDR1 and CDR2 (germline): GTSNPN, SVGIG (reference sequence). Trimming removed 1 base at V and 4 bases at J, with 16 bases between. The CDR3 totals 15 residues. The CDR3 DNA reads TGTGCCTGGAGTGCCACGTGGGGGCCAGGCTATGGCTACACCTTC. This translates into CAWSATWGPGYGYTF.

The gene calls are TRBV28 and TRBJ2-2; D not certain. CDR1 MDHEN and CDR2 SYDVKM come from the germline V gene. The CDR3 totals 14 residues. V lost 7 bases to trimming and J lost 4 bases, with 13 bases between them. This chain's CDR3 is CASTPHLRTGELFF. The CDR3 DNA follows: TGTGCCAGCACCCCTCACCTTCGCACCGGGGAGCTGTTTTTT.

This rearrangement joins TRBV9 to TRBJ2-7; tentative D call: TRBD1 (6 bases). Trimming shortened V by 7 bases and J by 3 bases, and 14 bases separated the two germline ends. The CDR3 has 13 amino acids. Germline-derived CDR1 and CDR2 are SGDLS and YYNGEE. CDR3 bases: TGTGCCAGCCGCAAAAGGACAGTCTACGAGCAGTACGTC. Translating gives CASRKRTVYEQYV.

This chain connects TRBV7-9 to TRBJ2-5, with 8 bases fitting TRBD1. Per the germline V gene, CDR1 is SEHNR and CDR2 is FQNEAQ (reference sequence). Germline trimming cut 5 bases from V and 5 bases from J; bases unmatched to any gene: 4. This CDR3 spans 13 amino acids. As DNA, the CDR3 is TGTGCCAGCAGCGGTCACAGGGGGGAGACCCAGTACTTC. It encodes CASSGHRGETQYF.

The V call is TRBV29-1, the J call TRBJ2-1; TRBD2 matches 11 bases. The V gene's germline CDR1 is SQVTM and CDR2 ANQGSEA. Trimming at V came to 3 bases and at J to 4 bases, leaving 5 bases not matched to a gene. The CDR3 has 15 residues. Here the CDR3 reads CSVDTGLADYNEQFF. The CDR3 DNA follows: TGCAGCGTTGATACGGGACTAGCGGATTACAATGAGCAGTTCTTC.

This chain joins TRBV9 and TRBJ2-5; the D gene could be TRBD1 or TRBD2 (5 bases each). CDR3 length: 14 residues. The V end was cut by 3 bases, the J end by 4 bases, with 13 bases between. The germline V gene encodes CDR1 SGDLS and CDR2 YYNGEE. The CDR3 DNA sequence: TGTGCCAGCAGCGAGGGACCCTTGGGAGAGACCCAGTACTTC. Its protein is CASSEGPLGETQYF.

This clonotype came up a few times. This chain joins TRBV9 and TRBJ2-7; possible D gene TRBD2, 5 bases. In germline, CDR1 is SGDLS, CDR2 YYNGEE. This CDR3 is 15 amino acids long. The germline V and J ends were trimmed by 4 bases and 4 bases, with 18 bases remaining between them. The CDR3 bases are TGTGCCAGCAGCCGGGGAGTAGATGCGCCGTACGAGCAGTACTTC. Protein sequence: CASSRGVDAPYEQYF.

This clonotype showed up many times. J is TRBJ2-3 and V is TRBV4-2; D is possibly TRBD2 (7 bases). This CDR3 comprises 16 residues. Looked up from germline, CDR1 is LGHNA and CDR2 is YNFKEQ. Trimming took 0 bases from V and 4 from J, leaving 14 bases between them. The CDR3 here is CASSQEGGGLPDTQYF. In DNA form, the CDR3 reads TGTGCCAGCAGCCAAGAGGGCGGGGGCCTTCCAGATACGCAGTATTTT.

This clonotype was seen more than once but under ten times. The chain joins TRBV20-1 to TRBJ2-7, with TRBD2 as a possible D gene (6 bases). The length of the CDR3 is 14 residues. CDR1 and CDR2 (germline): DFQATT, SNEGSKA (reference sequence). Trimming removed 4 bases from V and 4 bases from J, with 17 bases in between. The CDR3 DNA reads TGCAGTGCTAAGGATCTGACTAGATCTTACGAGCAGTACTTC. This translates into CSAKDLTRSYEQYF.

J is TRBJ2-3 and V is TRBV20-1; unclear D gene. V was shortened by 1 base and J by 7 bases, with 3 bases between the two germline ends. In germline, CDR1 is DFQATT, CDR2 SNEGSKA (reference sequence). The CDR3 spans 10 residues. CDR3 in amino acids: CSARGHTQYF. CDR3 nucleotides: TGCAGTGCTAGAGGACATACGCAGTATTTT.

This clonotype was seen more than once but under ten times. This chain links TRBV18 with TRBJ1-3; tentatively, D is TRBD1 (6 bases). V lost 4 bases and J 0 bases, leaving 13 bases between the germline ends. Germline-derived CDR1 and CDR2 are KGHSH and LQKENI. The CDR3 contains 16 residues. The CDR3 sequence: CASSQNPGASGNTIYF. The CDR3 DNA follows: TGTGCCAGCTCACAAAACCCAGGGGCCTCTGGAAACACCATATATTTT. Together with reference TRBV18 and TRBJ1-3, the CDR3 gives the full variable domain: NAGVMQNPRHLVRRRGQEARLRCSPMKGHSHVYWYRQLPEEGLKFMVYLQKENIIDESGMPKERFSAEFPKEGPSILRIQQVVRGDSAAYFCASSQNPGASGNTIYFGEGSWLTVV.

This clonotype turned up a few times. This chain links TRBV20-1 with TRBJ1-1; tentative D call: TRBD1 (6 bases). V was pared by 3 bases and J by 1 base, with 21 bases between. CDR1 is DFQATT, CDR2 SNEGSKA, per germline (reference sequence). CDR3 size: 17 residues. For the CDR3, the DNA is TGCAGTGCTAGTAGGTTAACAGGGATGGCTGAGAACACTGAAGCTTTCTTT. Its translation: CSASRLTGMAENTEAFF.

V is TRBV7-2 and J is TRBJ2-5; D possibly corresponds to TRBD2 (7 bases). V gave up 3 bases and J gave up 7 bases, with 15 bases separating them. CDR3 length: 14 amino acids. Per germline, CDR1 SGHTA and CDR2 FQGNSA. CDR3 DNA: TGTGCCAGCAGCTTTAACACGGGGGGCGGGACCCAGTACTTC. Its protein product is CASSFNTGGGTQYF.

The CDR3 sequence is CASSQIGAGDNEQFF. Here the CDR3 DNA reads TGCGCCAGCAGCCAAATTGGAGCGGGGGACAATGAGCAGTTCTTC. The J gene is TRBJ2-1, the V gene TRBV4-3, with 8 bases that match TRBD2. The CDR3 covers 15 residues. Germline V lookup: CDR1 LGHNA, CDR2 YSLEER. V gave up 2 bases and J gave up 5 bases; unmatched junction bases: 5.